These T cell receptor beta chains were read from a single sample in a study of T cells in Graves' hyperthyroidism and ophthalmopathy. TCRdb re-analysed the multiplex PCR reads in MiXCR, keeping a single row per CDR3 protein. The table has approximately 590,000 distinct CDR3 sequences, less than 20% seen once. The sample was blood. The source is a woman in her twenties or thirties with Graves' hyperthyroidism. Both conserved end residues are part of each CDR3. D genes are given only for firm matches. Clone size is stated in some rows and not others, as once, few, many or a class when expanded.

j_call: TRBJ1-2
v_call: TRBV28
d_call: -
clone_size: many
cdr3_nt: TGTGCCAGCTCCGGCCAGGGCCACGGCTACACCTTC
cdr3_aa: CASSGQGHGYTF

j_call: TRBJ1-5
v_call: TRBV27
d_call: -
clone_size: few
cdr3_nt: TGTGCCAGCAGTTTAAATGGGCATGGCAATCAGCCCCAGCATTTT
cdr3_aa: CASSLNGHGNQPQHF

j_call: TRBJ2-1
v_call: TRBV6-4
d_call: TRBD2
clone_size: many
cdr3_nt: TGTGCCAGCAGTGGCGGGGCAGGCGCGGGAGTTGGGAATGAGCAGTTCTTC
cdr3_aa: CASSGGAGAGVGNEQFF

j_call: TRBJ2-1
v_call: TRBV7-3
d_call: TRBD2
clone_size: -
cdr3_nt: TGTGCCAGCAGCTTAAGGCTAGCGGGGAGGAATGAGCAGTTCTTC
cdr3_aa: CASSLRLAGRNEQFF

j_call: TRBJ1-5
v_call: TRBV10-2
d_call: -
clone_size: -
cdr3_nt: TGCGCCAGCAGTGAGTTGCACAGGGTAAATCAGCCCCAGCATTTT
cdr3_aa: CASSELHRVNQPQHF

j_call: TRBJ2-5
v_call: TRBV10-2
d_call: TRBD1
clone_size: many
cdr3_nt: TGCGCCAGCAGTAACCGACAGGGACCTACAGAGACCCAGTACTTC
cdr3_aa: CASSNRQGPTETQYF

j_call: TRBJ2-7
v_call: TRBV4-1
d_call: -
clone_size: -
cdr3_nt: TGCGCCAGCAGCCAAGAGTGGGCGGGACGTTCCTACGAGCAGTACTTC
cdr3_aa: CASSQEWAGRSYEQYF

j_call: TRBJ2-1
v_call: TRBV19
d_call: -
clone_size: -
cdr3_nt: TGTGCCAGTAGTGGAGACCCGGAGGGGGTATACAATGAGCAGTTCTTC
cdr3_aa: CASSGDPEGVYNEQFF

j_call: TRBJ1-4
v_call: TRBV28
d_call: TRBD1
clone_size: -
cdr3_nt: TGTGCCAGCAGTATCCGGGACAGAATAGAAGAAAAACTGTTTTTT
cdr3_aa: CASSIRDRIEEKLFF

j_call: TRBJ2-7
v_call: TRBV6-1
d_call: -
clone_size: many
cdr3_nt: TGTGCCAGCAGTGTTAGCACGGGCCTGACCTACGAGCAGTACTTC
cdr3_aa: CASSVSTGLTYEQYF

j_call: TRBJ2-7
v_call: TRBV7-8
d_call: -
clone_size: -
cdr3_nt: TGTGCCAGCAGCTTAGCCCGGCTAGTACCAGACCACGAGCAGTACTTC
cdr3_aa: CASSLARLVPDHEQYF

j_call: TRBJ2-5
v_call: TRBV20-1
d_call: -
clone_size: -
cdr3_nt: TGCAGTGCAATTGGACAGCTCCAAGAGACCCAGTACTTC
cdr3_aa: CSAIGQLQETQYF

j_call: TRBJ2-7
v_call: TRBV20-1
d_call: TRBD2
clone_size: -
cdr3_nt: TGCAGTGCTCACAAACTAGCGGACTCCTACGAGCAGTACTTC
cdr3_aa: CSAHKLADSYEQYF

j_call: TRBJ1-1
v_call: TRBV2
d_call: TRBD1
clone_size: many
cdr3_nt: TGTGCCAGCGGGACAGATGGTAACACTGAAGCTTTCTTT
cdr3_aa: CASGTDGNTEAFF

j_call: TRBJ1-1
v_call: TRBV5-1
d_call: -
clone_size: few
cdr3_nt: TGCGCCAGCAGCTTTGGGACATTCCGGAACACTGAAGCTTTCTTT
cdr3_aa: CASSFGTFRNTEAFF

j_call: TRBJ1-2
v_call: TRBV6-6
d_call: -
clone_size: many
cdr3_nt: TGTGCCAGCAGTTACCGGGTGGATCCGTTGAACTATGGCTACACCTTC
cdr3_aa: CASSYRVDPLNYGYTF

j_call: TRBJ2-7
v_call: TRBV5-1
d_call: -
clone_size: -
cdr3_nt: TGCGCCAGCAGCTTGGCCTACGAGCGGTACTTC
cdr3_aa: CASSLAYERYF

j_call: TRBJ2-1
v_call: TRBV20-1
d_call: TRBD2
clone_size: many
cdr3_nt: TGCAGTGCTAGAGATCACCTAGCGGGAGTGCTGAATGAGCAGTTCTTC
cdr3_aa: CSARDHLAGVLNEQFF

j_call: TRBJ2-7
v_call: TRBV10-3
d_call: TRBD2
clone_size: many
cdr3_nt: TGTGCCATCAGTCACCGGCTTGGACTAGGATTGTACGAGCAGTACTTC
cdr3_aa: CAISHRLGLGLYEQYF

j_call: TRBJ1-1
v_call: TRBV6-1
d_call: TRBD1
clone_size: many
cdr3_nt: TGTGCCAGCAGTGTAGTAGACAGGGACACTGAAGCTTTCTTT
cdr3_aa: CASSVVDRDTEAFF

j_call: TRBJ1-1
v_call: TRBV5-1
d_call: -
clone_size: many
cdr3_nt: TGCGCCAGCAGCTTGAGTATCGGGGGATACACTGAAGCTTTCTTT
cdr3_aa: CASSLSIGGYTEAFF

j_call: TRBJ2-7
v_call: TRBV27
d_call: TRBD1
clone_size: many
cdr3_nt: TGTGCCAGCAGCGGGACGGGACAGGGATTCGAGCAGTACTTC
cdr3_aa: CASSGTGQGFEQYF

j_call: TRBJ2-7
v_call: TRBV24-1
d_call: TRBD1
clone_size: -
cdr3_nt: TGTGCCCCCGGCAGCCGGGACAGGGGTTCCTACGAGCAGTACTTC
cdr3_aa: CAPGSRDRGSYEQYF

j_call: TRBJ2-7
v_call: TRBV2
d_call: -
clone_size: many
cdr3_nt: TGTGCCAGCAGGGACACCGGGGCCTCCTACGAGCAGTACTTC
cdr3_aa: CASRDTGASYEQYF

j_call: TRBJ1-2
v_call: TRBV30
d_call: -
clone_size: many
cdr3_nt: TGTGCCTGGATGCTCCAGGGCCTACCCTATGGCTACACCTTC
cdr3_aa: CAWMLQGLPYGYTF

j_call: TRBJ2-7
v_call: TRBV5-1
d_call: -
clone_size: many
cdr3_nt: TGCGCCAGCAGCTTGGATGGGACAACCTCCTACGAGCAGTACTTC
cdr3_aa: CASSLDGTTSYEQYF

j_call: TRBJ2-5
v_call: TRBV14
d_call: -
clone_size: few
cdr3_nt: TGTGCCAGCAGCCAAGGGGTGATTGGCCAAGAGACCCAGTACTTC
cdr3_aa: CASSQGVIGQETQYF

j_call: TRBJ1-1
v_call: TRBV10-3
d_call: -
clone_size: few
cdr3_nt: TGTGCCATCAGAGCGCAGGGGATCCCTGAAGCTTTCTTT
cdr3_aa: CAIRAQGIPEAFF

j_call: TRBJ2-1
v_call: TRBV5-1
d_call: TRBD2
clone_size: many
cdr3_nt: TGCGCCAGCAGCCCGACTAGCGGGGGTAGCTCCTACAATGAGCAGTTCTTC
cdr3_aa: CASSPTSGGSSYNEQFF

j_call: TRBJ2-7
v_call: TRBV7-8
d_call: -
clone_size: once
cdr3_nt: TGTGCCAGCAGCCCACCCGCAGGGGCCGCCTACGAGCAGTACTTC
cdr3_aa: CASSPPAGAAYEQYF

j_call: TRBJ1-2
v_call: TRBV29-1
d_call: -
clone_size: few
cdr3_nt: TGCAGCGTTGAACCCCAGGAAAACTATGGCTACACCTTC
cdr3_aa: CSVEPQENYGYTF

j_call: TRBJ2-1
v_call: TRBV27
d_call: -
clone_size: -
cdr3_nt: TGTGCCAGCAGGACCTCACTAGTCCCCCGTGGTAATGAGCAGTTCTTC
cdr3_aa: CASRTSLVPRGNEQFF

j_call: TRBJ2-7
v_call: TRBV3-1
d_call: -
clone_size: many
cdr3_nt: TGTGCCAGCAGCCACGGACAGCTGTACTACGAGCAGTACTTC
cdr3_aa: CASSHGQLYYEQYF

j_call: TRBJ1-6
v_call: TRBV6-2/TRBV6-3
d_call: TRBD1
clone_size: once
cdr3_nt: TGTGCCACCCAGCCCGGACAGGGGTTCGGAGCCCTCCACTTT
cdr3_aa: CATQPGQGFGALHF

j_call: TRBJ2-5
v_call: TRBV14
d_call: -
clone_size: -
cdr3_nt: TGTGCCAGCAGCCAAGTTGGGCAGGTGGACTTC
cdr3_aa: CASSQVGQVDF

j_call: TRBJ1-3
v_call: TRBV6-1
d_call: -
clone_size: many
cdr3_nt: TGTGCCAGCAGTTTCGAGAGGACGACTGGAAACACCATATATTTT
cdr3_aa: CASSFERTTGNTIYF

j_call: TRBJ1-2
v_call: TRBV7-2
d_call: -
clone_size: -
cdr3_nt: TGTGCCAGCAGCCCCCGCGGGGGAACTAACTATGGCTGCACCTTC
cdr3_aa: CASSPRGGTNYGCTF

j_call: TRBJ2-7
v_call: TRBV20-1
d_call: TRBD2
clone_size: many
cdr3_nt: TGCAGTGCTAGAGGAACCCTAGCGGACGAGCAGTACTTC
cdr3_aa: CSARGTLADEQYF

j_call: TRBJ2-2
v_call: TRBV30
d_call: -
clone_size: many
cdr3_nt: TGTGCCTGGTCGTACCTCTCTGCCGGGGAGCTGTTTTTT
cdr3_aa: CAWSYLSAGELFF

j_call: TRBJ2-1
v_call: TRBV6-6
d_call: -
clone_size: many
cdr3_nt: TGTGCCAGCAGTTACTCCGGACAGCAGTACAATGAGCAGTTCTTC
cdr3_aa: CASSYSGQQYNEQFF

j_call: TRBJ2-3
v_call: TRBV7-3
d_call: -
clone_size: many
cdr3_nt: TGTGCCAGCAGCCCCCGGCGGGCAAGCACAGATACGCAGTATTTT
cdr3_aa: CASSPRRASTDTQYF

j_call: TRBJ1-1
v_call: TRBV19
d_call: -
clone_size: many
cdr3_nt: TGTGCCAGTAGTCCTCCCTCCAGGGTCACCGCATCGAACACTGAAGCTTTCTTT
cdr3_aa: CASSPPSRVTASNTEAFF

j_call: TRBJ2-7
v_call: TRBV12-3/TRBV12-4
d_call: TRBD2
clone_size: -
cdr3_nt: TGTGCCAGCAGTTTTGATTCGGCTAGCGGGAGTAACTACGAGCAGTACTTC
cdr3_aa: CASSFDSASGSNYEQYF

j_call: TRBJ2-5
v_call: TRBV28
d_call: -
clone_size: many
cdr3_nt: TGTGCCAGCAGCCTCCCCTTGGCAGGGCAAGTACAGACCCAGTACTTC
cdr3_aa: CASSLPLAGQVQTQYF

j_call: TRBJ2-7
v_call: TRBV11-2
d_call: -
clone_size: many
cdr3_nt: TGTGCCAGCAGCTCCCCTAGGCGGGACCTCTACGAGCAGTACTTC
cdr3_aa: CASSSPRRDLYEQYF

j_call: TRBJ1-2
v_call: TRBV11-2
d_call: -
clone_size: many
cdr3_nt: TGTGCCAGCAGCCCCGGGACGGTATACTATGGCTACACCTTC
cdr3_aa: CASSPGTVYYGYTF

j_call: TRBJ2-3
v_call: TRBV5-4
d_call: -
clone_size: few
cdr3_nt: TGTGCCAGCAGCTTGTCCGGAGGGGATACGCAGTATTTT
cdr3_aa: CASSLSGGDTQYF

j_call: TRBJ2-1
v_call: TRBV19
d_call: TRBD2
clone_size: -
cdr3_nt: TGTGCCAGTAGAGTAGCGGGAGGAAGGAATGAGCAGTTCTTC
cdr3_aa: CASRVAGGRNEQFF

j_call: TRBJ1-2
v_call: TRBV10-3
d_call: TRBD1
clone_size: -
cdr3_nt: TGTGCCATCAGTGAGTTGAACAGACAGGGGGCCTATGGCCACACCTTC
cdr3_aa: CAISELNRQGAYGHTF

j_call: TRBJ1-4
v_call: TRBV5-1
d_call: -
clone_size: many
cdr3_nt: TGCGCCAGCAGCTTGTCCCAAAATGAAAAACTGTTTTTT
cdr3_aa: CASSLSQNEKLFF

j_call: TRBJ2-7
v_call: TRBV7-2
d_call: TRBD2
clone_size: many
cdr3_nt: TGTGCCAGCAGCGCCTCAGCGGGAGTATTGAACGAGCAGTACTTC
cdr3_aa: CASSASAGVLNEQYF

j_call: TRBJ1-6
v_call: TRBV12-3/TRBV12-4
d_call: -
clone_size: few
cdr3_nt: TGTGCCAGCAGTTTAGGGCCTAGGGGGTCACCCCTCCACTTT
cdr3_aa: CASSLGPRGSPLHF

j_call: TRBJ2-7
v_call: TRBV29-1
d_call: TRBD2
clone_size: -
cdr3_nt: TGCAGCGGGGGGGGGGGGACCTACGAGCAGTACTTC
cdr3_aa: CSGGGGTYEQYF